Shown below are 5 T cell receptor beta chains from a single sample sequenced in a study of blood T cell repertoires in COVID-19 (dated by TCRdb to the early 2020s). Library creation used the immunoSEQ multiplex PCR assay. TCRdb retrieved this table from immuneACCESS and kept in-frame rearrangements only. Not all clones are present; in checked studies, unresolved V genes account for under half, and no reason is known for the remainder. Here the sample has 50,000 to 65,000 clones; about 82% occur a single time. The top ten clonotypes cover 5.3% of the sample. Sequencing was carried out using peripheral blood. These receptors came from a man between 65 and 80 years old with acute or convalescent COVID-19.

The rearrangement joins TRBV28 to TRBJ2-3, with 12 positions matching TRBD2. The CDR3 extends over 16 amino acids. V trimming: 4 bases; J trimming: 5 bases; junction bases outside the gene matches: 7. Germline V gene sequence: CDR1 MDHEN, CDR2 SYDVKM. CDR3 protein: CASSSLAGGLVDTQYF. In DNA, the CDR3 is TGTGCCAGCAGTTCCCTAGCGGGGGGGCTGGTAGATACGCAGTATTTT.

The chain's CDR3 is CASSTGQNAYEQYF. CDR3 nucleotides: TGTGCCAGTAGTACCGGACAGAACGCCTACGAGCAGTACTTC. The chain is built from TRBV19 and TRBJ2-7; TRBD1 might be the D (6 bases). Trimming shortened V by 4 bases and J by 2 bases, and 12 bases separated the two germline ends. CDR3 size: 14 residues. Germline loops: CDR1 LNHDA, CDR2 SQIVND (reference sequence).

This clone has at least ten counts. CDR3 sequence (DNA): TGCGCCAGCAGCTATAGACAGGGCGGCTATGGCTACACCTTC. Translated: CASSYRQGGYGYTF. V and J are TRBV5-1 and TRBJ1-2; TRBD1 agrees at 7 bases. The CDR3 totals 14 residues. The V gene's germline CDR1 is SGHRS and CDR2 YFSETQ. The trim removed 3 bases at V and 4 bases at J, leaving 6 bases unmatched.

This chain uses TRBV6-5 with TRBJ2-5; TRBD2 matches 10 bases. This CDR3 has 13 residues. The trim removed 7 bases at V and 5 bases at J, leaving 4 bases unmatched. Looked up from germline, CDR1 is MNHEY and CDR2 is SVGAGI. CDR3 coding DNA: TGTGCCAGCACTCCGGGACTAGCGGAGACCCAGTACTTC. Amino acid sequence: CASTPGLAETQYF.

CDR3 amino acids: CASAEPGEGEQFF. The DNA for the CDR3 is TGCGCCTCAGCTGAGCCAGGGGAAGGTGAGCAGTTCTTC. The chain joins TRBV5-1 to TRBJ2-1; a possible D gene is TRBD1 (6 bases). The germline V and J ends were trimmed by 10 bases and 9 bases, with 20 bases remaining between them. Germline V CDR1 and CDR2: SGHRS, YFSETQ. The CDR3 sequence is 13 residues long.